A single TCR beta chain is shown here with its context. The data stem from a study of shared clonotypes between healthy human individuals. Authors' data handling: ImmunoSEQ output lacked quality scores and full-length reads, limiting matched filtering. Libraries were prepared by immunoSEQ multiplex PCR; TCRdb keeps only in-frame clonotypes and omits some of them. From that table come the V and J calls and clone size; the DNA was used to work out D and trimming. The sample carries 780,000 or so clones, 72% recorded once. This CDR3 region has 14 residues. Germline trimming cut 0 bases from V and 6 bases from J; bases unmatched to any gene: 4. Looked up from germline, CDR1 is SGHRS and CDR2 is YFSETQ.

This receptor was obtained from a woman aged 25-40 years in good health. The chain links TRBV5-1 to TRBJ2-3; TRBD2 matches 7 bases. Sample: memory CD4+ T cells sorted from blood. The sample's subset: CD45RA-negative fraction. In DNA form, the CDR3 reads TGCGCCAGCAGCTTGGGGCGGGAGTCCGATACGCAGTATTTT. Translated, it gives CASSLGRESDTQYF. The whole variable domain, filled in from reference TRBV5-1 and TRBJ2-3, reads KAGVTQTPRYLIKTRGQQVTLSCSPISGHRSVSWYQQTPGQGLQFLFEYFSETQRNKGNFPGRFSGRQFSNSRSEMNVSTLELGDSALYLCASSLGRESDTQYFGPGTRLTVL.